These 20 T cell receptor beta chains share one sample of origin, sequenced in a study of T-cell memory formation after mild COVID-19. MiXCR, applied by TCRdb to the 5' RACE reads, yields one record per CDR3 protein. The sample has under 650,000 distinct CDR3 sequences, approximately 18% seen once; the top ten hold around 12%. The sample consisted of PBMCs or a T cell subset sorted from them (not recorded which). The source of these receptors is an adult woman who had mild COVID-19 (a few samples of this study predate the infection). Cell type and time point are not known.

In this sample, this clonotype turned up a few times. The rearrangement joins TRBV6-1 to TRBJ2-1, with 10 bases aligning to TRBD2. Germline assignment: CDR1 MNHNS and CDR2 SASEGT. There are 16 residues in the CDR3. V dropped 7 bases and J dropped 7; count of bases not matched to a gene: 13. The CDR3 sequence is CASTLTSGLSGNEQFF. CDR3 bases: TGTGCCAGCACCCTGACTAGCGGGCTTTCAGGGAATGAGCAGTTCTTC.

There are a few counts of this clonotype. The gene calls are TRBV6-5 and TRBJ2-7; tentatively, D is TRBD2 (5 bases). This CDR3 has 16 amino acids. Trimming stripped 0 bases from V and 1 base from J, with 13 bases between. Germline lookup yields CDR1 MNHEY and CDR2 SVGAGI. CDR3 in DNA: TGTGCCAGCAGTTACTCGACGCTAGCCTATTCCTACGAGCAGTACTTC. Translated, it gives CASSYSTLAYSYEQYF.

The V call is TRBV11-2, the J call TRBJ2-5; weak D call: TRBD2 (6 bases). This CDR3 contains 15 residues. Germline V gives CDR1 SGHAT, CDR2 FQNNGV. The V end was cut by 5 bases, the J end by 5 bases, with 18 bases between. DNA of the CDR3: TGTGCCAGCAGCGTGGGACTGTTGGCTCAGGAGACCCAGTACTTC. It specifies CASSVGLLAQETQYF. Supplemented by reference TRBV11-2 and TRBJ2-5, the full variable domain reads EAGVAQSPRYKIIEKRQSVAFWCNPISGHATLYWYQQILGQGPKLLIQFQNNGVVDDSQLPKDRFSAERLKGVDSTLKIQPAKLEDSAVYLCASSVGLLAQETQYFGPGTRLLVL.

The table lists this clonotype with a few counts. This chain connects TRBV25-1 to TRBJ1-1; TRBD1 matches 8 bases. V was clipped by 6 bases and J by 0 bases; unmatched bases: 3. The CDR3 runs to 14 residues. Germline V gene data show CDR1 as MGHDK and CDR2 as SYGVNS. CDR3 sequence reads: CASRETGVNTEAFF. The CDR3 DNA follows: TGTGCCAGCAGGGAGACAGGGGTGAACACTGAAGCTTTCTTT.

This clonotype was seen more than once but under ten times. The rearrangement uses TRBV30 and TRBJ2-7; 7 nucleotides match TRBD1. Trimming took 0 bases from V and 1 from J; bases not matched to a gene: 3. In germline, CDR1 is GTSNPN, CDR2 SVGIG (reference sequence). The CDR3 is 14 residues long. The CDR3, as DNA: TGTGCCTGGAGTGTCGGGACAGTTTCCTACGAGCAGTACTTC. It encodes CAWSVGTVSYEQYF.

The chain is built from TRBV5-1 and TRBJ1-1, with D perhaps matching TRBD1 (6 bases). CDR3 length equals 15 residues. The germline V and J ends were trimmed by 6 bases and 6 bases, with 21 bases remaining between them. Per germline, CDR1 SGHRS and CDR2 YFSETQ. The CDR3 DNA reads as TGCGCCAGCACCCTGCTGGGGCAGGGGCCCCCTGAAGCTTTCTTT. Protein product: CASTLLGQGPPEAFF.

The J gene is TRBJ2-3, the V gene TRBV6-6; perhaps TRBD1 as D (5 bases). CDR3 size: 16 residues. Germline lookup yields CDR1 MNHNY and CDR2 SVGAGI (reference sequence). V lost 0 bases and J lost 1, with 11 bases in between. DNA for the CDR3: TGTGCCAGCAGTTACTCGAGAGGCAGGGGCACAGATACGCAGTATTTT. Translation: CASSYSRGRGTDTQYF.

This clonotype was detected a few times. J is TRBJ2-1 and V is TRBV5-1; D possibly corresponds to TRBD2 (7 bases). This CDR3 is built from 17 residues. V was pared by 0 bases and J by 2 bases, with 15 bases between. CDR1 and CDR2 from the germline V gene are SGHRS and YFSETQ. The CDR3 loop reads CASSLDEGGGPYNEQFF. The CDR3 coding sequence is TGCGCCAGCAGCTTGGATGAAGGGGGGGGCCCCTACAATGAGCAGTTCTTC.

Details on this clonotype: An end of the junction differs from the germline gene, which may be a read error. The V gene is TRBV18, the J gene TRBJ2-7; 7 nucleotides match TRBD1. Germline V gives CDR1 KGHSH, CDR2 LQKENI. This CDR3 region has 13 residues. CDR3 sequence (DNA): TGTGCCAGCTCATCCCCATACCGACAGGGTAAAGACTTC. This gives the protein CASSSPYRQGKDF.

The V gene is TRBV5-1, the J gene TRBJ1-1; D unresolved. The CDR3 totals 11 residues. V lost 5 bases and J 3 bases, leaving 5 bases between the germline ends. Per the germline V gene, CDR1 is SGHRS and CDR2 is YFSETQ. CDR3: CASRLHTEAFF. The CDR3 coding sequence is TGCGCCAGCAGATTGCACACTGAAGCTTTCTTT.

There are a few counts of this clonotype. The V and J genes are TRBV12-3 or TRBV12-4 and TRBJ2-3, with no clear D. CDR3 length equals 12 residues. Trimming took off 8 bases at V and 5 bases at J, with 11 bases between the two ends. The CDR3 DNA follows: TGTGCCAGCTCTGGGGTCATAGATACGCAGTATTTT. Protein sequence: CASSGVIDTQYF.

This clonotype was recorded a few times. CDR3 in amino acids: CASSVRLAGAGGANVLTF. The DNA of the CDR3 is TGTGCCAGCAGCGTGAGACTAGCGGGTGCTGGCGGGGCCAACGTCCTGACTTTC. The gene calls are TRBV7-2 and TRBJ2-6, with 10 bases fitting TRBD2. There are 18 residues in the CDR3. V lost 5 bases to trimming and J lost 4 bases; unmatched junction nucleotides: 11. The germline CDR1 and CDR2 sequences are SGHTA and FQGNSA. Using reference TRBV7-2 and TRBJ2-6 for the parts outside the CDR3, the full variable domain is GAGVSQSPSNKVTEKGKDVELRCDPISGHTALYWYRQSLGQGLEFLIYFQGNSAPDKSGLPSDRFSAERTGGSVSTLTIQRTQQEDSAVYLCASSVRLAGAGGANVLTFGAGSRLTVL.

The chain links TRBV10-3 to TRBJ2-3; no firm D call. The CDR3 consists of 14 residues. Germline V gene data show CDR1 as ENHRY and CDR2 as SYGVKD. Trimming stripped 5 bases from V and 0 bases from J, with 9 bases between. CDR3 sequence reads: CAISPTSSTDTQYF. The CDR3 DNA reads as TGTGCCATCAGTCCCACATCGAGCACAGATACGCAGTATTTT.

The chain couples TRBV7-8 to TRBJ2-5; 12 bases agree with TRBD2. This CDR3 spans 18 amino acids. J lost 1 base, V lost 0 bases, and 6 bases had no gene match. The germline CDR1 and CDR2 sequences are SGHVS and FQNEAQ. Here the CDR3 reads CASSLAHGLAGFQETQYF. CDR3 coding DNA: TGTGCCAGCAGCTTAGCACATGGACTAGCGGGGTTCCAAGAGACCCAGTACTTC. The full variable domain, in which reference TRBV7-8 and TRBJ2-5 provide the parts outside the CDR3, is GAGVSQSPRYKVAKRGQDVALRCDPISGHVSLFWYQQALGQGPEFLTYFQNEAQLDKSGLPSDRFFAERPEGSVSTLKIQRTQQEDSAVYLCASSLAHGLAGFQETQYFGPGTRLLVL.

J is TRBJ1-2 and V is TRBV6-2 or TRBV6-3; maybe TRBD1 (6 bases). This CDR3 is 13 amino acids long. Germline-derived CDR1 and CDR2 are MNHEY and SVGEGT. V was clipped by 2 bases and J by 4 bases, with 8 bases between them. The CDR3 region is CASSYQGSYGYTF. CDR3 sequence (DNA): TGTGCCAGCAGTTACCAGGGGTCCTATGGCTACACCTTC.

In this sample, this clonotype turned up a few times. The V gene is TRBV20-1, the J gene TRBJ1-5; no reliable D call. The V end was cut by 0 bases, the J end by 0 bases, with 9 bases between. Per the germline V gene, CDR1 is DFQATT and CDR2 is SNEGSKA (reference sequence). The CDR3 spans 15 residues. The CDR3 spells CSARDLRDSNQPQHF. In DNA, the CDR3 is TGCAGTGCTAGAGATCTGAGGGATAGCAATCAGCCCCAGCATTTT.

The V gene is TRBV29-1, the J gene TRBJ2-7; D uncertain. Germline V gene sequence: CDR1 SQVTM, CDR2 ANQGSEA. V lost 0 bases, J lost 3 bases, and 6 bases lay in between. The CDR3 has 12 amino acids. CDR3 in amino acids: CSVEDSNYEQYF. CDR3 bases: TGCAGCGTTGAAGACAGTAACTACGAGCAGTACTTC.

The chain recombines TRBV9 with TRBJ2-5; 11 nucleotides agree with TRBD1. The CDR3 spans 16 residues. V shed 0 bases and J 4 bases; nucleotides not matched to a gene: 5. Germline CDR1 is SGDLS and CDR2 is YYNGEE. The CDR3 DNA is TGTGCCAGCAGCGTAGGGGACAGGGGGAGGGTAGAGACCCAGTACTTC. As protein: CASSVGDRGRVETQYF.

This chain connects TRBV30 to TRBJ2-7; D assignment may be TRBD1 or TRBD2 (5 bases each). Germline lookup yields CDR1 GTSNPN and CDR2 SVGIG (reference sequence). The V end lost 2 bases, the J end lost 7 bases, and 18 bases lay between the germline ends. The CDR3 spans 14 residues. The CDR3 loop is CAWSSPGRGGEQYF. The CDR3 bases are TGTGCCTGGAGTAGCCCGGGACGGGGTGGTGAGCAGTACTTC.

The chain is built from TRBV7-8 and TRBJ2-2; 7 positions match TRBD2. Trimming at V came to 1 base and at J to 7 bases, leaving 6 bases not matched to a gene. The CDR3 is 15 amino acids. CDR1 is SGHVS, CDR2 FQNEAQ, per germline. The CDR3 DNA is TGTGCCAGCAGCTTAGACGGGAGGAGGAACGGGGAGCTGTTTTTT. Protein product: CASSLDGRRNGELFF.